The clone carrying this TCR beta chain has more than one count but fewer than ten. TCRdb itself ran the RT-PCR reads through MiXCR, one entry per CDR3 protein. The sample records around 70,000 distinct CDR3 sequences, approximately 26% being singletons. Looked up from germline, CDR1 is MNHEY and CDR2 is SVGAGI. The CDR3 has 14 residues. Losses at the gene ends were 5 bases for V and 2 bases for J; bases not matched to a gene: 6. This sample was taken from a study of patients and donors after allogeneic stem cell transplantation. The sequenced sample consisted of blood, either unsorted or a sorted T cell fraction (not recorded which). The chain recombines TRBV6-5 with TRBJ2-7, with 7 bases that match TRBD2. The TCR comes from a human donor who was either an allogeneic HSCT recipient or a stem cell or donor lymphocyte infusion donor (not recorded which). It is not recorded whose cells these are; they may come from a transplant donor. CDR3 coding DNA: TGTGCCAGCAGTGACCCGGGGGGTACCTACGAGCAGTACTTC. This encodes CASSDPGGTYEQYF.